These 31 T cell receptor beta chains were all obtained from the same sample, sequenced in a study of a mutant IDH1 vaccine in newly diagnosed glioma. Time point reported: week 35, safety follow-up. Vaccine doses each comprised 300 ug of mutant IDH1 20-mer peptide, with topical imiquimod. These receptors lack a known antigen. Here immunoSEQ multiplex PCR was the method, and the copy in TCRdb shows in-frame clones only, minus some. The sample records tens of thousands of clones, 60% to 85% being singletons. The starting material was PBMCs, obtained from a glioma patient whose treatment included an IDH1 peptide vaccine. The receptors shown here come from a man aged 35 to 55 with glioma.

This clone was counted a few times. This chain links TRBV20-1 with TRBJ2-7; D is unresolved. The germline V gene has CDR1 DFQATT and CDR2 SNEGSKA (reference sequence). The CDR3 has 11 residues. V dropped 6 bases and J dropped 2 bases, with 8 bases sitting between them. CDR3 sequence: CSAAGPYEQYF. Written as DNA, the CDR3 is TGCAGTGCCGCTGGACCCTACGAGCAGTACTTC.

This clone was seen just once. The gene calls are TRBV19 and TRBJ2-7; TRBD1 matches 10 bases. The CDR3 is 17 residues long. Per the germline V gene, CDR1 is LNHDA and CDR2 is SQIVND (reference sequence). The V segment lost 5 bases and the J segment 0 bases; nucleotides outside the gene matches: 10. For the CDR3, the DNA is TGTGCCAGTAGTCCAGGGACAGGGGCCGGTAGCTCCTACGAGCAGTACTTC. Its translation is CASSPGTGAGSSYEQYF.

CDR3 residues: CASSRPGRTYTGELFF. The CDR3 DNA follows: TGTGCCAGCAGCCGCCCGGGACGGACTTACACCGGGGAGCTGTTTTTT. The rearrangement joins TRBV14 to TRBJ2-2; either TRBD1 or TRBD2 may supply D (5 bases each). Germline assignment: CDR1 SGHDN and CDR2 FVKESK. Between the trimmed V and J ends, which lost 4 bases and 3 bases, there was a span of 15 bases. CDR3 length: 16 residues.

This chain connects TRBV6-6 to TRBJ2-7; 11 positions agree with TRBD2. CDR1 and CDR2 (germline): MNHNY, SVGAGI (reference sequence). J gave up 4 bases and V 6 bases, and 8 bases lay outside the gene matches. The CDR3 is made up of 15 amino acids. The CDR3 region is CASSSGTSGNYEQYV. CDR3 nucleotides: TGTGCCAGCAGCTCCGGGACTAGCGGAAATTACGAGCAGTACGTC.

The rearrangement uses TRBV14 and TRBJ2-1, with TRBD1 matching over 9 bases. After removal of 4 bases from V and 0 bases from J, the junction contained 10 bases not matched to a gene. The CDR3 contains 18 residues. CDR1 and CDR2 (germline): SGHDN, FVKESK. In DNA form, the CDR3 reads TGTGCCAGCAGCCGTGTACAGGGGGCCCTGAGCTCCTACAATGAGCAGTTCTTC. This translates into CASSRVQGALSSYNEQFF.

This clone came up once. The genes are TRBV5-1 and TRBJ2-5, with D maybe TRBD1 (5 bases). The CDR3 is 13 amino acids. The V gene's germline CDR1 is SGHRS and CDR2 YFSETQ. V lost 7 bases to trimming and J lost 3 bases, with 13 bases between them. CDR3 region: CASHPGMEETQYF. CDR3 in DNA: TGCGCCAGCCATCCAGGGATGGAAGAGACCCAGTACTTC.

This chain links TRBV27 with TRBJ1-2, with D unresolved. The V gene's germline CDR1 is MNHEY and CDR2 SMNVEV (reference sequence). The CDR3 is 14 residues long. V was shortened by 3 bases and J by 3 bases, with 11 bases between the two germline ends. The CDR3 region is CASSLSRSDYGYTF. The CDR3 DNA sequence: TGTGCCAGCAGTTTGAGCAGGTCGGACTATGGCTACACCTTC.

This clone was observed a single time. The chain links TRBV19 to TRBJ2-2; D gene unclear. Germline CDR1 is LNHDA and CDR2 is SQIVND (reference sequence). V was clipped by 4 bases and J by 4 bases, with 4 bases between them. The CDR3 runs 12 residues. The CDR3 loop is CASSRGTGELFF. The CDR3 DNA sequence: TGTGCCAGTAGTAGGGGCACCGGGGAGCTGTTTTTT.

This clone has just one count. The chain recombines TRBV7-2 with TRBJ2-7, with D uncertain. Germline V gene data show CDR1 as SGHTA and CDR2 as FQGNSA. CDR3 length: 13 amino acids. V gave up 5 bases and J gave up 3 bases, with 11 bases separating them. The CDR3 spells CASSLSRSYEQYV. DNA for the CDR3: TGTGCCAGCAGCCTATCCAGGAGCTACGAGCAGTACGTC.

This clone occurred a few times. The chain carries TRBV6-5 and TRBJ1-1, with D possibly being TRBD1 (5 bases). The CDR3 contains 13 residues. The germline V gene has CDR1 MNHEY and CDR2 SVGAGI. V was clipped by 3 bases and J by 5 bases, with 10 bases between them. DNA for the CDR3: TGTGCCAGCAGTTATGAGGGGAGAACTGAAGCTTTCTTT. Encoded protein: CASSYEGRTEAFF.

This clone was seen a handful of times. V and J are TRBV10-1 and TRBJ1-1, with a possible D match to TRBD1 (5 bases). CDR3 length: 14 amino acids. Germline CDR1 and CDR2: WNHNN and SYGVQD (reference sequence). V was clipped by 0 bases and J by 1 base, with 6 bases between them. The CDR3 DNA follows: TGCGCCAGCAGTGAGTCAGGGGAGAACACTGAAGCTTTCTTT. Amino acid sequence: CASSESGENTEAFF.

This chain links TRBV28 with TRBJ2-7, with D possibly being TRBD1 (6 bases). Trimming left V 3 bases short and J 2 bases short, with 11 bases between. Germline V gives CDR1 MDHEN, CDR2 SYDVKM. The CDR3 spans 14 residues. The CDR3 spells CASSLAGATYEQYF. In DNA form, the CDR3 reads TGTGCCAGCAGTTTGGCAGGGGCGACCTACGAGCAGTACTTC. Full variable domain (missing parts from reference TRBV28 and TRBJ2-7): DVKVTQSSRYLVKRTGEKVFLECVQDMDHENMFWYRQDPGLGLRLIYFSYDVKMKEKGDIPEGYSVSREKKERFSLILESASTNQTSMYLCASSLAGATYEQYFGPGTRLTVT.

This clone was seen just once. The chain employs TRBV10-3 and TRBJ2-1; D is unclear. There are 16 residues in the CDR3. Trimming stripped 0 bases from V and 3 bases from J, with 12 bases between. Germline assignment: CDR1 ENHRY and CDR2 SYGVKD. The CDR3 region has the DNA TGTGCCATCAGTGAGTCGATAAGGACCAGCTACAATGAGCAGTTCTTC. Translation gives CAISESIRTSYNEQFF.

CDR3 nucleotides: TGTGCCAGCTCACGAATGGACAATGAGCAGTTCTTC. Translation gives CASSRMDNEQFF. J is TRBJ2-1 and V is TRBV18; D gene uncertain. The V end was cut by 4 bases, the J end by 5 bases, with 6 bases between. This CDR3 has 12 residues. Germline CDR1 reads KGHSH; CDR2 reads LQKENI.

The genes are TRBV5-1 and TRBJ2-1, with 9 bases matching TRBD2. This CDR3 is 15 amino acids long. Germline CDR1 SGHRS, CDR2 YFSETQ. The trim removed 7 bases at V and 0 bases at J, leaving 5 bases unmatched. CDR3 protein: CASAPSGVSYNEQFF. CDR3 sequence (DNA): TGCGCCAGCGCGCCTAGCGGGGTCTCCTACAATGAGCAGTTCTTC.

V usage is TRBV4-1 and J usage is TRBJ1-4; weak D call: TRBD1 (6 bases). Germline-derived CDR1 and CDR2 are MGHRA and YSYEKL. The CDR3 is 17 residues long. Between the trimmed V and J ends, which lost 0 bases and 3 bases, there was a span of 14 bases. The CDR3 DNA reads TGCGCCAGCAGCCAAGATATTGGGGGGCGGGCTAATGAAAAACTGTTTTTT. It is translated as CASSQDIGGRANEKLFF.

This chain links TRBV7-9 with TRBJ1-2; TRBD1 aligns across 7 bases. Germline values: CDR1 SEHNR, CDR2 FQNEAQ (reference sequence). J was trimmed by 4 bases and V by 5 bases; bases with no gene match: 7. This CDR3 is 14 amino acids long. CDR3 bases: TGTGCCAGCAGCGTCTCGGGACAGAGCTATGGCTACACCTTC. Residues: CASSVSGQSYGYTF. The full variable domain, in which reference TRBV7-9 and TRBJ1-2 provide the parts outside the CDR3, is DTGVSQNPRHKITKRGQNVTFRCDPISEHNRLYWYRQTLGQGPEFLTYFQNEAQLEKSRLLSDRFSAERPKGSFSTLEIQRTEQGDSAMYLCASSVSGQSYGYTFGSGTRLTVV.

The gene calls are TRBV2 and TRBJ1-6, with D perhaps matching TRBD1 (5 bases). CDR3 length: 15 residues. CDR1 is SNHLY and CDR2 is FYNNEI in the germline V gene. V was clipped by 8 bases and J by 11 bases, with 22 bases between them. CDR3 in amino acids: CASGAGARGSTPLHF. As DNA, the CDR3 is TGTGCCAGCGGTGCTGGGGCGCGGGGTTCGACACCCCTCCACTTT.

This clone has just a few counts. The chain carries TRBV4-1 and TRBJ1-4, with D possibly TRBD1 on 5 matching bases. The V gene's germline CDR1 is MGHRA and CDR2 YSYEKL. The V end lost 0 bases, the J end lost 10 bases, and 18 bases lay between the germline ends. The CDR3 length is 16 residues. The CDR3 region is CASSQEEGVSVGKLFF. The CDR3 nucleotides read TGCGCCAGCAGCCAAGAGGAAGGGGTTAGCGTTGGAAAACTGTTTTTT.

The J gene is TRBJ2-5, the V gene TRBV29-1; D not certain. The V and J ends lost 5 bases and 2 bases respectively, with 12 bases between them. Per the germline V gene, CDR1 is SQVTM and CDR2 is ANQGSEA. The CDR3 runs 13 residues. CDR3 nucleotides: TGCAGCGTTTATGCCAGGCTACAAGAGACCCAGTACTTC. This translates into CSVYARLQETQYF.

The gene calls are TRBV7-2 and TRBJ2-3, with D unresolved. Germline loops: CDR1 SGHTA, CDR2 FQGNSA. V lost 3 bases and J lost 4, with 8 bases in between. The CDR3 is 13 residues long. CDR3 protein: CASSLPPADTQYF. In DNA form, the CDR3 reads TGTGCCAGCAGCTTGCCGCCAGCAGATACGCAGTATTTT.

The gene calls are TRBV25-1 and TRBJ2-3; 8 bases map to TRBD1. Trimming took 5 bases from V and 11 from J; bases not matched to a gene: 6. CDR1 and CDR2 from the germline V gene are MGHDK and SYGVNS. This CDR3 region has 12 residues. The CDR3 sequence is CASSPTGERQYF. The CDR3 DNA reads TGTGCCAGCAGTCCGACAGGGGAGAGGCAGTATTTT. The whole variable domain, filled in from reference TRBV25-1 and TRBJ2-3, reads EADIYQTPRYLVIGTGKKITLECSQTMGHDKMYWYQQDPGMELHLIHYSYGVNSTEKGDLSSESTVSRIRTEHFPLTLESARPSHTSQYLCASSPTGERQYFGPGTRLTVL.

The chain joins TRBV19 to TRBJ1-1; 9 bases are a match to TRBD1. The CDR3 has 15 residues. J lost 2 bases, V lost 5 bases, and 6 bases had no gene match. Germline V gene data show CDR1 as LNHDA and CDR2 as SQIVND (reference sequence). CDR3 loop: CASSLNRGRNTEAFF. CDR3 bases: TGTGCCAGTAGTTTAAACAGGGGGCGCAACACTGAAGCTTTCTTT.

The V and J genes are TRBV2 and TRBJ2-7, with D possibly matching TRBD1 (5 bases). The CDR3 has 15 amino acids. Germline CDR1 and CDR2: SNHLY and FYNNEI. Trimming stripped 4 bases from V and 3 bases from J, with 16 bases between. The CDR3 coding sequence is TGTGCCAGCAGTGTATCCAGGGCGTTCAACTACGAGCAGTACTTC. The encoded protein is CASSVSRAFNYEQYF. The whole variable domain, remainder taken from reference TRBV2 and TRBJ2-7, is EPEVTQTPSHQVTQMGQEVILRCVPISNHLYFYWYRQILGQKVEFLVSFYNNEISEKSEIFDDQFSVERPDGSNFTLKIRSTKLEDSAMYFCASSVSRAFNYEQYFGPGTRLTVT.

V and J are TRBV11-3 and TRBJ1-2; D call uncertain. V shed 3 bases and J shed 0 bases, with 8 bases lying between them. Per germline, CDR1 SGHNT and CDR2 YENEEA. CDR3 size: 14 residues. Here the CDR3 reads CASSLRDTNYGYTF. CDR3 DNA: TGTGCCAGCAGCTTGAGAGATACTAACTATGGCTACACCTTC.

There are a few counts of this clone. V and J are TRBV4-3 and TRBJ1-3; the D gene is possibly TRBD1 (6 bases). Looked up from germline, CDR1 is LGHNA and CDR2 is YSLEER. Trimming pared 0 bases from V and 0 bases from J, leaving 9 bases between. CDR3 length: 16 amino acids. The CDR3 region is CASSQDADSSGNTIYF. In DNA, the CDR3 is TGCGCCAGCAGCCAAGATGCGGACAGCTCTGGAAACACCATATATTTT.

CDR3 DNA: TGCGCCAGCAGCTGGGGACTAGCGGACTCCTACAATGAGCAGTTCTTC. It specifies CASSWGLADSYNEQFF. V and J are TRBV5-1 and TRBJ2-1; 11 bases agree with TRBD2. The V segment lost 3 bases and the J segment 0 bases; nucleotides outside the gene matches: 2. The CDR3 spans 16 residues. The germline CDR1 and CDR2 sequences are SGHRS and YFSETQ.

CDR3 loop: CASALGLPPREQYF. The CDR3 bases are TGCGCCAGCGCCTTGGGACTCCCGCCCCGGGAGCAGTACTTC. The rearrangement uses TRBV5-1 and TRBJ2-7; D is possibly TRBD2 (6 bases). The germline gives CDR1 SGHRS, CDR2 YFSETQ. This CDR3 comprises 14 residues. V lost 7 bases to trimming and J lost 7 bases, with 21 bases between them.

This rearrangement joins TRBV6-1 to TRBJ1-4; D call uncertain. Germline CDR1 reads MNHNS; CDR2 reads SASEGT. The CDR3 length is 14 residues. V dropped 7 bases and J dropped 1 base, with 10 bases sitting between them. Written as DNA, the CDR3 is TGTGCCAGCACTCGGGAGCGAACTAATGAAAAACTGTTTTTT. Protein sequence: CASTRERTNEKLFF.

This clone was seen only a few times. This sequence joins TRBV4-1 and TRBJ2-2; 16 positions agree with TRBD2. The ends lost 5 bases at V and 5 bases at J; junction bases unmatched: 8. Germline V gene sequence: CDR1 MGHRA, CDR2 YSYEKL. There are 18 residues in the CDR3. The CDR3 DNA follows: TGCGCCAGCAGCACCGGGACTAGCGGGAGGGCCAGAACCGGGGAGCTGTTTTTT. Amino acid sequence: CASSTGTSGRARTGELFF.

This clone turned up a few times. In nucleotides, the CDR3 is TGTGCCTCCAGACCCGGGGCGGTCACCGGGGAGCTGTTTTTT. Translating gives CASRPGAVTGELFF. The rearrangement joins TRBV30 to TRBJ2-2, with D possibly being TRBD1 or TRBD2 (5 bases each). The CDR3 loop spans 14 amino acids. V was trimmed by 7 bases and J by 4 bases, leaving 16 bases between them. CDR1 and CDR2 from the germline V gene are GTSNPN and SVGIG (reference sequence).